Listed below are T cell receptor beta chains from one sample, sequenced in a study of CD8+ T cells in alopecia areata. Using immunoSEQ multiplex PCR, the repertoire was profiled, and TCRdb retains in-frame clones only, with some absent. The sample holds around 190,000 clones; approximately 57% are singletons and the top ten take approximately 1%. The specimen was CD4+ T cells sorted from blood, collected at week 24, from a patient treated with tofacitinib. The receptors here all came from a human donor with alopecia areata. CDR3s include the opening cysteine and the closing phenylalanine or tryptophan. Fields, in order: clone size, J gene, V gene, D gene, CDR3 DNA, CDR3 protein. The D gene is left open where the match is weak. The size of a clone is reported for some rows only, either as once, few or many, or as a class for expanded clones.

few,TRBJ1-2,TRBV30,.,TGTGCCTCCGCGACCAACTATGGCTACACCTTC,CASATNYGYTF
few,TRBJ1-6,TRBV4-3,TRBD1,TGCGCCAGCAGCCGGGACAGGGGTTCACCCCTCCACTTT,CASSRDRGSPLHF
.,TRBJ1-5,TRBV9,TRBD1,TGTGCCAGCAGCGAGACAGGGGTGTATCAGCCCCAGCATTTT,CASSETGVYQPQHF
.,TRBJ1-2,TRBV10-2,.,TGCGCCAGCAGTGAGGGAGGGATCAACTATGGCTACACCTTC,CASSEGGINYGYTF
.,TRBJ2-7,TRBV27,TRBD1,TGTGCCAGCAGTCCATCCCCCGGGACAGCCTACGAGCAGTACTTC,CASSPSPGTAYEQYF
.,TRBJ1-5,TRBV5-1,.,TGCGCCAGCAGCTTGGTACAGCCCCAGCATTTT,CASSLVQPQHF
few,TRBJ1-1,TRBV29-1,.,TGCAGCGTCAGGGTTACTGAGGGCACTGAAGCTTTCTTT,CSVRVTEGTEAFF
.,TRBJ1-5,TRBV28,.,TGTGCCAGCAGCCCAGCGGTAAATCAGCCCCAGCATTTT,CASSPAVNQPQHF
.,TRBJ2-3,TRBV25-1,.,TGTGCCAGCAGTGAAAGACAAATATACACAGATACGCAGTATTTT,CASSERQIYTDTQYF
.,TRBJ2-7,TRBV18,.,TGTGCCAGCTCACCAAGCCGGGGAGGCGAGCAGTACTTC,CASSPSRGGEQYF
.,TRBJ1-2,TRBV30,.,TGTGCCTGGAGTGTATCTAATGGCTACACCTTC,CAWSVSNGYTF
.,TRBJ2-1,TRBV5-1,.,TGCGCCAGCAGCTTGGAAGGGGAGCAGTTCTTC,CASSLEGEQFF
.,TRBJ2-7,TRBV14,.,TGTGCCAGCAGCCAAGGGTCGCGGGGATGGCCTGGGGAGCAGTACTTC,CASSQGSRGWPGEQYF
.,TRBJ2-1,TRBV29-1,TRBD1,TGCAGCGCCACAGGGGTCGATGAGCAGTTCTTC,CSATGVDEQFF
once,TRBJ2-5,TRBV6-6,TRBD2,TGTGCCAGCAAGCCCCCTCCGGAGGGAGGGGAGACCCAGTACTTC,CASKPPPEGGETQYF
.,TRBJ2-3,TRBV29-1,.,TGCAGCGTAGATAGAAGCACAGATACGCAGTATTTT,CSVDRSTDTQYF
.,TRBJ1-2,TRBV6-5,.,TGTGCCAGCAGTGTGGGGGGAGTAATTGGCTACACCTTC,CASSVGGVIGYTF
.,TRBJ1-4,TRBV25-1,TRBD1,TGTGCCAGCAGTGTCCCAGGGGGTGAAAAACTGTTTTTT,CASSVPGGEKLFF
.,TRBJ1-6,TRBV6-5,.,TGTGCCAGCAGACTCGACCAGGATTCACCCCTCCACTTT,CASRLDQDSPLHF
.,TRBJ1-2,TRBV4-3,.,TGCGCCAGCAGCCAAGAACTGGGACCTTATGGCTACACCTTC,CASSQELGPYGYTF
once,TRBJ2-7,TRBV29-1,TRBD1,TGCAGCGCCTCACAGGGGGCTTCCTACGAGCAGTACTTC,CSASQGASYEQYF
.,TRBJ2-1,TRBV5-1,TRBD2,TGCGCCAGCAGGCCGACCGGGACTAGCGGACCCCAGGAGCAGTTCTTC,CASRPTGTSGPQEQFF
few,TRBJ2-3,TRBV29-1,.,TGCAGCCCTCGTAATCTCGGGGGTACGCAGTATTTT,CSPRNLGGTQYF
.,TRBJ1-4,TRBV30,.,TGTGCCTGGAGTTACCGGTCTCGGGGTAATGAAAAACTGTTTTTT,CAWSYRSRGNEKLFF
.,TRBJ1-5,TRBV7-8,.,TGTGCCAGCAGCGGACAGTATAGCAATCAGCCCCAGCATTTT,CASSGQYSNQPQHF
.,TRBJ1-5,TRBV2,.,TGTGCCAGCAGTTTGGGCAATCAGCCCCAGCATTTT,CASSLGNQPQHF
.,TRBJ1-2,TRBV2,.,TGTGCCAGCAGTGAAACAGCAGCCAGTCATGGCTACACCTTC,CASSETAASHGYTF
.,TRBJ1-2,TRBV2,TRBD1,TGTGCCAGCAGTCCCCAGGGACAGAACTATGGCTACACCTTC,CASSPQGQNYGYTF
few,TRBJ2-7,TRBV5-1,TRBD1,TGCGCCAGCAGCGTGGGACAGAACTACGAGCAGTACTTC,CASSVGQNYEQYF
.,TRBJ2-5,TRBV29-1,.,TGCAGCGCCAGAGGGTTGGAGGAGACCCAGTACTTC,CSARGLEETQYF
.,TRBJ1-5,TRBV27,.,TGTGCCAGCAGTCCTGACAGTAGCAATCAGCCCCAGCATTTT,CASSPDSSNQPQHF
.,TRBJ1-6,TRBV5-1,.,TGCGCCAGCAGCTTGGACGGCGGAGGTAATTCACCCCTCCACTTT,CASSLDGGGNSPLHF
many,TRBJ2-2,TRBV7-2,.,TGTGCCAGCAGCTTAATGAGCGGCTCCGGGGAGCTGTTTTTT,CASSLMSGSGELFF
.,TRBJ1-2,TRBV4-1,.,TGCGCCAGCAGCCAGATTACAGGGACGCCTTATGGCTACACCTTC,CASSQITGTPYGYTF
.,TRBJ2-2,TRBV4-1,.,TGCGCCAGCAGCCAGGCGGGGAGTACCGGGGAGCTGTTTTTT,CASSQAGSTGELFF
.,TRBJ2-3,TRBV13,TRBD2,TGTGCCAGCAGCTTAGGGGCAGCGGGATCCAGCACAGATACGCAGTATTTT,CASSLGAAGSSTDTQYF
.,TRBJ2-6,TRBV5-4,.,TGTGCCAGCAGCTTCGACTCTGGGGCCAACGTCCTGACTTTC,CASSFDSGANVLTF
few,TRBJ1-1,TRBV9,.,TGTGCCAGCAGCGTAGGAATGGGGGTCACTGAAGCTTTCTTT,CASSVGMGVTEAFF
few,TRBJ2-7,TRBV30,TRBD1,TGTGCCTGGATTATCGACAGGGTAAGGGACGAGCAGTACTTC,CAWIIDRVRDEQYF
.,TRBJ2-7,TRBV6-5,TRBD1,TGTGCCGAAGGGACAGGGGGGTACGAGCAGTACTTC,CAEGTGGYEQYF
.,TRBJ2-3,TRBV29-1,.,TGCAGCGCCGGGAGCTACACAGATACGCAGTATTTT,CSAGSYTDTQYF
.,TRBJ1-2,TRBV19,.,TGTGCCAGTAGTATACACAGTCCCGTGGGCTATGGCTACACCTTC,CASSIHSPVGYGYTF
.,TRBJ2-7,TRBV9,.,TGTGCCAGCAGCGTCGGGGCCGACTCCTACGAGCAGTACTTC,CASSVGADSYEQYF
.,TRBJ1-2,TRBV7-9,.,TGTGCCAGCAGCTTAGAGCGAGGGGACGGCTACACCTTC,CASSLERGDGYTF
.,TRBJ2-1,TRBV7-2,.,TGTGCCAGCAGCTTAGTAGGGGCCTCGGGCGGTGAGCAGTTCTTC,CASSLVGASGGEQFF
.,TRBJ1-5,TRBV6-1,.,TGTGCCAGCAGAGACAATCAGCCCCAGCATTTT,CASRDNQPQHF
.,TRBJ1-4,TRBV29-1,.,TGCAGCGTTGGTAACTTGGGGGATGAAAAACTGTTTTTT,CSVGNLGDEKLFF
few,TRBJ1-2,TRBV29-1,.,TGCAGCGTTGAAGGATCGAGGGAGTTGATTAACTATGGCTACACCTTC,CSVEGSRELINYGYTF
.,TRBJ2-3,TRBV23-1,TRBD2,TGCGCCAGCAGTCAATCTTCAGCGGGGGGCACAGATACGCAGTATTTT,CASSQSSAGGTDTQYF
few,TRBJ2-3,TRBV9,.,TGTGCCAGCAGTGAAAGAGCCACTAGCACCGGCACAGATACGCAGTATTTT,CASSERATSTGTDTQYF
.,TRBJ2-5,TRBV5-1,TRBD2,TGCGCCAGCAGCCTATATACCGGGGGAGGGGAGACCCAGTACTTC,CASSLYTGGGETQYF
.,TRBJ1-1,TRBV5-1,.,TGCGCCAGCAGCTTATTGGTAGGGGACGACACTGAAGCTTTCTTT,CASSLLVGDDTEAFF
.,TRBJ2-1,TRBV5-1,TRBD2,TGCGCCAGCAGCCCCGGGACTATTGGCAATGAGCAGTTCTTC,CASSPGTIGNEQFF
.,TRBJ2-5,TRBV6-5,TRBD1,TGTGCCAGCAGTTCCGGGACAGGGGAAGAGACCCAGTACTTC,CASSSGTGEETQYF
few,TRBJ1-1,TRBV7-9,.,TGTGCCAGCAGCTTACTTAGACTGAACACTGAAGCTTTCTTT,CASSLLRLNTEAFF
.,TRBJ2-7,TRBV29-1,TRBD1,TGCAGCGTTGAAGGCGCAGGACAGGGACTTAGGGAGCAGTACTTC,CSVEGAGQGLREQYF
.,TRBJ1-1,TRBV30,.,TGTGCCTGGAGTTTGGACGGGAACACTGAAGCTTTCTTT,CAWSLDGNTEAFF